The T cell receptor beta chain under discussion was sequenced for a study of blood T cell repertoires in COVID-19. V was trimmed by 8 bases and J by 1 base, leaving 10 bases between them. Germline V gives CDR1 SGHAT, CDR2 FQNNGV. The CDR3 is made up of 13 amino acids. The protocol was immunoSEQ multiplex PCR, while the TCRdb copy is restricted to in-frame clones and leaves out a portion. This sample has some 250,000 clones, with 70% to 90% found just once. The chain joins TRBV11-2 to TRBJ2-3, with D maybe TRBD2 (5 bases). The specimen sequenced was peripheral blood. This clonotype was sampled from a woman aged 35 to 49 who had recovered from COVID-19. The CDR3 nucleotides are TGTGCCAGCGCCCGGGGAGGCACAGATACGCAGTATTTT. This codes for CASARGGTDTQYF.